The 29 T cell receptor beta chains reported below all come from one sample, sequenced in a study of blood T cell repertoires in COVID-19. This table comes from immunoSEQ multiplex PCR, and its TCRdb copy is limited to in-frame clones, with some not included. The sample has some 110,000 clones; approximately 85% are singletons. Sequenced material: peripheral blood. These receptors were taken from a man aged 40-50 years with acute or convalescent COVID-19.

The genes are TRBV28 and TRBJ2-1; TRBD2 aligns across 8 bases. The CDR3 runs 13 residues. After removal of 11 bases from V and 2 bases from J, the junction contained 5 bases not matched to a gene. Germline V gives CDR1 MDHEN, CDR2 SYDVKM. For the CDR3, the DNA is TGTGCCGAACGGGGGGGGCCCTACAATGAGCAGTTCTTC. Translation: CAERGGPYNEQFF.

This clone was recorded only once. The chain joins TRBV7-2 to TRBJ2-7; possible D gene TRBD1, 5 bases. The V end was cut by 5 bases, the J end by 2 bases, with 16 bases between. The CDR3 has 15 amino acids. The V gene's germline CDR1 is SGHTA and CDR2 FQGNSA. CDR3 sequence (DNA): TGTGCCAGCAGCCCAGAGACAGCCCGAGCCTACGAGCAGTACTTC. This gives the protein CASSPETARAYEQYF.

The V gene is TRBV25-1, the J gene TRBJ1-3, with unresolved D. CDR1 is MGHDK, CDR2 SYGVNS, per germline. The CDR3 totals 12 residues. V lost 2 bases, J lost 8 bases, and 7 bases lay in between. The CDR3 reads CASSEGPHTIYF. As DNA, the CDR3 is TGTGCCAGCAGTGAAGGCCCCCACACCATATATTTT.

The V and J genes are TRBV7-6 and TRBJ2-1, with TRBD2 matching over 10 bases. Looked up from germline, CDR1 is SGHVS and CDR2 is FNYEAQ. The CDR3 sequence is 16 residues long. J was trimmed by 4 bases and V by 5 bases; bases with no gene match: 8. DNA for the CDR3: TGTGCCAGCAGCCACGCTAGCGGGGGCCCGTACAATGAGCAGTTCTTC. Its protein product is CASSHASGGPYNEQFF.

This clone was counted a few times. CDR3 sequence reads: CASSPSSGPDTGELFF. For the CDR3, the DNA is TGCGCCAGCAGCCCCTCCAGCGGCCCCGACACCGGGGAGCTGTTTTTT. The rearrangement uses TRBV5-1 and TRBJ2-2; D might be TRBD2 (5 bases). V was clipped by 4 bases and J by 3 bases, with 16 bases between them. The CDR3 is 16 residues long. Per the germline V gene, CDR1 is SGHRS and CDR2 is YFSETQ.

The chain combines TRBV5-6 with TRBJ1-5, with a possible D match to TRBD1 (5 bases). Germline V CDR1 and CDR2: SGHDT, YYEEEE. V shed 2 bases and J shed 0 bases, with 9 bases lying between them. This CDR3 spans 15 amino acids. The chain's CDR3 is CASSFYGGSNQPQHF. CDR3 nucleotides: TGTGCCAGCAGCTTTTACGGGGGTAGCAATCAGCCCCAGCATTTT.

The chain combines TRBV5-4 with TRBJ2-7, with 11 bases matching TRBD2. Germline assignment: CDR1 SGHNT and CDR2 YYREEE (reference sequence). There are 17 residues in the CDR3. Germline trimming cut 4 bases from V and 6 bases from J; bases unmatched to any gene: 15. The CDR3 spells CASSPHPLLAGGVEQYF. The DNA of the CDR3 is TGTGCCAGCAGCCCACATCCCCTGCTAGCGGGGGGAGTCGAGCAGTACTTC.

The chain has TRBV6-2 or TRBV6-3 and TRBJ1-2; tentative D call: TRBD1 (6 bases). Germline V CDR1 and CDR2: MNHEY, SVGEGT. Trimming left V 5 bases short and J 4 bases short, with 11 bases between. The CDR3 covers 13 residues. The CDR3 sequence: CASSDGTSYGYTF. CDR3 coding DNA: TGTGCCAGCAGTGACGGGACATCCTATGGCTACACCTTC.

The V call is TRBV2, the J call TRBJ2-7, with 8 bases lining up with TRBD1. The V gene's germline CDR1 is SNHLY and CDR2 FYNNEI. J was trimmed by 3 bases and V by 11 bases; bases with no gene match: 9. CDR3 size: 13 residues. In DNA, the CDR3 is TGTGCCGGACAGGGCCCTTTCGACTACGAGCAGTACTTC. Translation gives CAGQGPFDYEQYF.

The gene calls are TRBV6-5 and TRBJ1-5; a weak D match, TRBD1 (5 bases). Trimming removed 6 bases from V and 3 bases from J, with 15 bases in between. CDR3 length equals 15 residues. Germline V gives CDR1 MNHEY, CDR2 SVGAGI. This chain's CDR3 is CASSRGGLNNQPQHF. The DNA for the CDR3 is TGTGCCAGCAGCCGGGGGGGGTTGAACAATCAGCCCCAGCATTTT.

There are a few counts of this clone. V is TRBV5-1 and J is TRBJ2-2; 7 positions match TRBD2. This CDR3 spans 17 amino acids. From germline, CDR1 is SGHRS and CDR2 YFSETQ. V trimming: 4 bases; J trimming: 0 bases; junction bases outside the gene matches: 9. The CDR3 region is CASSRAVAGSNTGELFF. The CDR3 DNA sequence: TGCGCCAGCAGCCGGGCTGTAGCGGGCTCGAACACCGGGGAGCTGTTTTTT.

The J gene is TRBJ2-5, the V gene TRBV28, with 7 bases matching TRBD1. The CDR3 spans 16 residues. Germline CDR1 and CDR2: MDHEN and SYDVKM. V lost 3 bases and J lost 4; bases outside the gene matches: 11. CDR3 nucleotide sequence: TGTGCCAGCAGTTTTAGGGGGACAGATTTTTTAGAGACCCAGTACTTC. It specifies CASSFRGTDFLETQYF.

This clone has just one count. The J gene is TRBJ1-2, the V gene TRBV6-5; a weak D match, TRBD1 (5 bases). CDR1 is MNHEY, CDR2 SVGAGI, per germline. The CDR3 has 15 residues. Deletions cut 0 bases from V and 0 bases from J, with 8 bases between. Here the CDR3 reads CASSYSTASNYGYTF. In DNA form, the CDR3 reads TGTGCCAGCAGTTACTCGACAGCATCTAACTATGGCTACACCTTC.

The chain uses TRBV15 and TRBJ2-3; D call uncertain. Trimming took 0 bases from V and 4 from J, leaving 5 bases between them. The germline V gene encodes CDR1 LNHNV and CDR2 YYDKDF (reference sequence). This CDR3 contains 13 residues. The CDR3 DNA sequence: TGTGCCACCAGCAGAGATCAGGCAGATACGCAGTATTTT. This encodes CATSRDQADTQYF.

This chain links TRBV19 with TRBJ2-3, with 13 nucleotides matching TRBD2. The CDR3 has 15 amino acids. CDR1 LNHDA and CDR2 SQIVND come from the germline V gene (reference sequence). Trimming took 8 bases from V and 3 from J; bases not matched to a gene: 5. CDR3 nucleotide sequence: TGTGCCAGTCGGACTAGCGGGAGTAGGACAGATACGCAGTATTTT. Protein sequence: CASRTSGSRTDTQYF.

The V and J genes are TRBV11-3 and TRBJ2-4; 14 positions match TRBD2. The germline V gene has CDR1 SGHNT and CDR2 YENEEA. The CDR3 runs 16 residues. V lost 4 bases, J lost 4 bases, and 3 bases stayed unmatched. CDR3 sequence reads: CASSSGLAGGKNIQYF. CDR3 nucleotide sequence: TGTGCCAGCAGCTCAGGACTAGCGGGAGGAAAAAACATTCAGTACTTC.

The chain joins TRBV5-6 to TRBJ1-4; D is undetermined. V was pared by 1 base and J by 8 bases, with 15 bases between. This CDR3 contains 15 residues. CDR1 and CDR2 from the germline V gene are SGHDT and YYEEEE. CDR3 coding DNA: TGTGCCAGCAGCTTGAAAATAGCGAGTGGGGAAAAACTGTTTTTT. As protein: CASSLKIASGEKLFF. The full variable domain, completed using reference TRBV5-6 and TRBJ1-4, is DAGVTQSPTHLIKTRGQQVTLRCSPKSGHDTVSWYQQALGQGPQFIFQYYEEEERQRGNFPDRFSGHQFPNYSSELNVNALLLGDSALYLCASSLKIASGEKLFFGSGTQLSVL.

The chain joins TRBV10-3 to TRBJ1-1, with 8 bases matching TRBD1. Germline V gives CDR1 ENHRY, CDR2 SYGVKD. V lost 10 bases, J lost 6 bases, and 7 bases stayed unmatched. The CDR3 covers 12 residues. The CDR3 here is CATTGGSPEAFF. DNA of the CDR3: TGTGCCACCACAGGGGGGTCCCCTGAAGCTTTCTTT.

This sequence joins TRBV2 and TRBJ2-1; a weak D match, TRBD2 (6 bases). The V gene lost 8 bases and the J gene lost 2 bases, with 13 bases spanning the gap. This CDR3 region has 14 residues. The germline gives CDR1 SNHLY, CDR2 FYNNEI. The CDR3 DNA reads TGTGCCAGCCTACGGAGGGCAGCCTACAATGAGCAGTTCTTC. Residues: CASLRRAAYNEQFF.

This chain uses TRBV7-2 with TRBJ2-3; tentatively, D is TRBD2 (5 bases). The CDR3 has 13 amino acids. Germline values: CDR1 SGHTA, CDR2 FQGNSA. Trimming stripped 1 base from V and 8 bases from J, with 10 bases between. CDR3 residues: CASSLGTGFTQYF. Here the CDR3 DNA reads TGTGCCAGCAGCTTAGGAACGGGATTTACGCAGTATTTT. The entire variable domain, with the rest obtained from reference TRBV7-2 and TRBJ2-3, is as follows: GAGVSQSPSNKVTEKGKDVELRCDPISGHTALYWYRQSLGQGLEFLIYFQGNSAPDKSGLPSDRFSAERTGGSVSTLTIQRTQQEDSAVYLCASSLGTGFTQYFGPGTRLTVL.

The CDR3 here is CASSSTPYNEQFF. DNA of the CDR3: TGCGCCAGCAGCTCGACTCCCTACAATGAGCAGTTCTTC. The rearrangement joins TRBV5-1 to TRBJ2-1; D unresolved. V dropped 3 bases and J dropped 2 bases, with 6 bases sitting between them. This CDR3 spans 13 amino acids. Germline-derived CDR1 and CDR2 are SGHRS and YFSETQ.

The chain has TRBV11-2 and TRBJ2-3; TRBD2 aligns across 7 bases. The CDR3 loop spans 16 amino acids. After removal of 3 bases from V and 2 bases from J, the junction contained 8 bases not matched to a gene. Germline CDR1 and CDR2: SGHAT and FQNNGV. CDR3 region: CASSLRRSGTTDTQYF. The CDR3 coding sequence is TGTGCCAGCAGCTTGAGGAGAAGCGGGACCACAGATACGCAGTATTTT.

The chain links TRBV7-9 to TRBJ2-5; a weak D match, TRBD1 (6 bases). Germline V gene sequence: CDR1 SEHNR, CDR2 FQNEAQ (reference sequence). The CDR3 extends over 13 amino acids. V dropped 5 bases and J dropped 2 bases, with 9 bases sitting between them. The CDR3 sequence: CASSPGVQETQYF. For the CDR3, the DNA is TGTGCCAGCAGCCCAGGGGTACAAGAGACCCAGTACTTC.

V and J are TRBV13 and TRBJ2-5; D perhaps matches TRBD1 (6 bases). V lost 4 bases, J lost 5 bases, and 11 bases lay in between. The CDR3 loop spans 13 amino acids. CDR1 PRHDT and CDR2 FYEKMQ come from the germline V gene (reference sequence). CDR3: CASSSRQAETQYF. Written as DNA, the CDR3 is TGTGCCAGCAGCTCCCGACAGGCGGAGACCCAGTACTTC.

V usage is TRBV7-6 and J usage is TRBJ2-2, with D possibly TRBD2 on 6 matching bases. The V and J ends lost 1 base and 2 bases respectively, with 8 bases between them. The V gene's germline CDR1 is SGHVS and CDR2 FNYEAQ. The CDR3 contains 15 residues. Here the CDR3 reads CASSLGTTNTGELFF. The CDR3 region has the DNA TGTGCCAGCAGCTTAGGGACTACTAACACCGGGGAGCTGTTTTTT.

The chain employs TRBV6-6 and TRBJ2-3; 9 bases map to TRBD2. This CDR3 has 16 amino acids. V was pared by 0 bases and J by 4 bases, with 5 bases of the junction left unmatched. Germline V CDR1 and CDR2: MNHNY, SVGAGI (reference sequence). The CDR3 is CASSYSLAGKSDTQYF. CDR3 nucleotide sequence: TGTGCCAGCAGTTACTCCCTAGCGGGAAAATCAGATACGCAGTATTTT.

The V gene is TRBV5-1, the J gene TRBJ2-3; 13 nucleotides match TRBD2. This CDR3 has 16 amino acids. Trimming at V came to 4 bases and at J to 6 bases, leaving 8 bases not matched to a gene. Germline V gene data show CDR1 as SGHRS and CDR2 as YFSETQ. For the CDR3, the DNA is TGCGCCAGCAGCCCCTTACTAGCGGGGGGGTGGGATACGCAGTATTTT. This sequence encodes CASSPLLAGGWDTQYF.

This chain connects TRBV18 to TRBJ2-3; no clear D gene. Trimming took off 3 bases at V and 4 bases at J, with 8 bases between the two ends. The CDR3 is 13 residues long. Germline CDR1 KGHSH, CDR2 LQKENI. The DNA for the CDR3 is TGTGCCAGCTCACCCAGCCAGGCAGATACGCAGTATTTT. Its translation: CASSPSQADTQYF.

V and J are TRBV4-2 and TRBJ2-1, with TRBD2 identical over 7 bases. Germline trimming cut 3 bases from V and 2 bases from J; bases unmatched to any gene: 7. The CDR3 extends over 16 amino acids. Per the germline V gene, CDR1 is LGHNA and CDR2 is YNFKEQ. In DNA form, the CDR3 reads TGTGCCAGCAGCCAGGGGCGCGGGGGAACCTACAATGAGCAGTTCTTC. Residues: CASSQGRGGTYNEQFF.